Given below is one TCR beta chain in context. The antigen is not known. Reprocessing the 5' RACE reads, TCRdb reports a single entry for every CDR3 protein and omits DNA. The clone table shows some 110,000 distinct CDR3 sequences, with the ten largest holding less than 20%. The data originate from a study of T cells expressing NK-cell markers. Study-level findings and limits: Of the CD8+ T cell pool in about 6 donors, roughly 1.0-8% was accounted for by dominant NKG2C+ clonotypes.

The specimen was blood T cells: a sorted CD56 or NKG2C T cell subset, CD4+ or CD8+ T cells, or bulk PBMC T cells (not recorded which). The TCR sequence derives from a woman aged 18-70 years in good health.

CDR3 residues: CASSLGTGGSSYEQYF. The chain joins TRBV5-6 to TRBJ2-7; TCRdb selects TRBD1, and the lack of DNA leaves this call unchecked. This CDR3 is built from 16 residues. The germline CDR1 and CDR2 sequences are SGHDT and YYEEEE.